This passage covers 6 T cell receptor beta chains from one sample sequenced in a study of response to subunit inactivated influenza vaccine. One entry per CDR3 protein, called by TCRdb with MiXCR from the RT-PCR reads. The table lists approximately 500,000 distinct CDR3 sequences, under 15% of them singletons. The source was PBMCs from blood, collected 35 to 45 days after vaccination. These receptors all stem from a man over 45 who received an inactivated influenza vaccine.

The table lists this clonotype with many counts. J is TRBJ2-3 and V is TRBV6-4; D gene ambiguous. The CDR3 consists of 15 residues. The germline CDR1 and CDR2 sequences are MRHNA and SNTAGT. V was clipped by 6 bases and J by 9 bases, with 22 bases between them. The chain's CDR3 is CASSLEAGMTETQYF. DNA for the CDR3: TGTGCCAGCAGCTTAGAAGCTGGGATGACGGAAACGCAGTATTTT.

This clonotype was seen many times. This chain links TRBV12-3 or TRBV12-4 with TRBJ2-7; tentative D call: TRBD1 (6 bases). Trimming took off 3 bases at V and 3 bases at J, with 9 bases between the two ends. CDR3 length equals 13 residues. CDR3: CASSLRGGYEQYF. The CDR3 nucleotides read TGTGCCAGCAGTTTGAGAGGGGGCTACGAGCAGTACTTC.

The CDR3 loop reads CASSLTAAGGSSTDTQYF. The CDR3 DNA follows: TGTGCCAGCAGCCTTACCGCTGCTGGGGGATCTAGCACAGATACGCAGTATTTT. The J gene is TRBJ2-3, the V gene TRBV12-3 or TRBV12-4; D could derive from TRBD1 or TRBD2 (5 bases each). This CDR3 is 18 amino acids long. V was cut by 6 bases and J by 0 bases, with 22 bases left in between.

This clonotype was detected only a few times. The chain links TRBV11-1 to TRBJ2-2; 14 bases map to TRBD2. The length of the CDR3 is 21 residues. CDR1 SGHAT and CDR2 FQDESV come from the germline V gene (reference sequence). The ends lost 3 bases at V and 1 base at J; junction bases unmatched: 13. CDR3 loop: CASSFRTLGLAGVMNTGELFF. For the CDR3, the DNA is TGTGCCAGCAGCTTCCGCACTTTGGGACTAGCGGGGGTGATGAACACCGGGGAGCTGTTTTTT.

The chain recombines TRBV12-3 or TRBV12-4 with TRBJ2-3; D possibly corresponds to TRBD1 (5 bases). Deletions cut 5 bases from V and 4 bases from J, with 16 bases between. The CDR3 is 15 residues long. The CDR3: CASSPARARADTQYF. CDR3 nucleotides: TGTGCCAGCAGTCCAGCCAGGGCGCGAGCAGATACGCAGTATTTT.

This clonotype occurred a few times. The chain is built from TRBV5-4 and TRBJ1-4; D unresolved. Looked up from germline, CDR1 is SGHNT and CDR2 is YYREEE (reference sequence). V lost 2 bases to trimming and J lost 0 bases, with 14 bases between them. This CDR3 has 17 residues. Here the CDR3 reads CASSFIWSQATNEKLFF. CDR3 coding DNA: TGTGCCAGCAGCTTCATTTGGTCGCAAGCAACTAATGAAAAACTGTTTTTT.